This T cell receptor (beta chain) was sequenced during a study of shared clonotypes between healthy human individuals. It was at deep level that the assay was run. Sequenced by immunoSEQ multiplex PCR; TCRdb stores in-frame clones only, minus some. The sample yields some 2 million clones, 85% to 95% seen once. Study-wide results and limits: A generally larger estimated richness was seen in naive subsets than in memory subsets. Sequencing depth was a factor that was expected to affect clonotype sharing among donors.

With respect to this clone: Its antigen is unknown.

CDR1 and CDR2 (germline): GTSNPN, SVGIG (reference sequence). V lost 4 bases and J 0 bases, leaving 14 bases between the germline ends. This CDR3 region has 15 residues. The donors, healthy adults who were HIV-negative, had experienced no recent acute infections or vaccinations. The chain carries TRBV30 and TRBJ2-3; D assignment may be TRBD1 or TRBD2 (6 bases each). Sequencing was carried out using naive CD4+ T cells sorted from blood. Subset specified: CD45RA+ positively selected. The TCR was taken from a man aged 18 to 29 in good health. CDR3 in amino acids: CAWNRGGGSTDTQYF. Here the CDR3 DNA reads TGTGCCTGGAATCGAGGAGGGGGAAGCACAGATACGCAGTATTTT.